The 14 T cell receptor beta chains below all came from one sample that was sequenced in a study of shared clonotypes between healthy human individuals. The data were produced by immunoSEQ multiplex PCR, yet TCRdb's version contains in-frame clones alone and is incomplete. The sample yields 1.6 million or so clones, about 96% seen once. Sequencing was done on a sample of naive CD4+ T cells sorted from blood. The subset: CD45RA+ positively selected. The receptor source for this set is a man aged 30 to 45 in good health.

The gene calls are TRBV10-3 and TRBJ2-1, with a weak D call TRBD1 (6 bases). This CDR3 is 13 amino acids long. CDR1 and CDR2 (germline): ENHRY, SYGVKD. The V end lost 8 bases, the J end lost 3 bases, and 11 bases lay between the germline ends. The CDR3 coding sequence is TGTGCCATCCAGCGGACAGACTACAATGAGCAGTTCTTC. Amino acids: CAIQRTDYNEQFF.

V usage is TRBV5-4 and J usage is TRBJ2-7; D uncertain. Trimming removed 4 bases from V and 5 bases from J, with 16 bases in between. Germline CDR1 and CDR2: SGHNT and YYREEE (reference sequence). The length of the CDR3 is 14 residues. The CDR3 is CASSETPRVHEQYF. In nucleotides, the CDR3 is TGTGCCAGCAGCGAGACACCTCGGGTCCACGAGCAGTACTTC.

The chain recombines TRBV7-9 with TRBJ2-1; D is ambiguous. This CDR3 spans 15 amino acids. Trimming removed 5 bases at V and 0 bases at J, with 11 bases between. Per germline, CDR1 SEHNR and CDR2 FQNEAQ (reference sequence). The CDR3 nucleotides read TGTGCCAGCAGCCCGCGACCAACCTCCTACAATGAGCAGTTCTTC. It specifies CASSPRPTSYNEQFF.

This chain joins TRBV4-1 and TRBJ1-1; D gene unclear. Germline CDR1 and CDR2: MGHRA and YSYEKL. The CDR3 has 14 amino acids. V was clipped by 1 base and J by 1 base, with 7 bases between them. CDR3 sequence reads: CASSQVIGNTEAFF. CDR3 bases: TGCGCCAGCAGCCAAGTCATAGGGAACACTGAAGCTTTCTTT.

The chain links TRBV14 to TRBJ2-7; possibly TRBD1 for D (5 bases). Trimming stripped 5 bases from V and 9 bases from J, with 20 bases between. Germline loops: CDR1 SGHDN, CDR2 FVKESK. This CDR3 contains 14 residues. CDR3 amino acids: CASSAQVRGVRQYF. CDR3 nucleotide sequence: TGTGCCAGCAGCGCACAGGTGCGTGGTGTAAGGCAGTACTTC.

The V call is TRBV19, the J call TRBJ2-3, with a tentative D call TRBD2 (6 bases). The CDR3 loop spans 15 amino acids. Trimming shortened V by 3 bases and J by 2 bases, and 12 bases separated the two germline ends. The germline V gene has CDR1 LNHDA and CDR2 SQIVND (reference sequence). The CDR3 sequence is CASSIWGLTTDTQYF. DNA of the CDR3: TGTGCCAGTAGTATCTGGGGACTCACCACAGATACGCAGTATTTT.

The chain recombines TRBV7-3 with TRBJ2-1; 16 positions match TRBD2. From germline, CDR1 is SGHTA and CDR2 FQGTGA. The CDR3 extends over 17 amino acids. Germline trimming cut 5 bases from V and 6 bases from J; bases unmatched to any gene: 7. CDR3 residues: CASSAGLAGGPGNEQFF. CDR3 coding DNA: TGTGCCAGCAGCGCGGGACTAGCGGGAGGGCCCGGCAATGAGCAGTTCTTC. The variable domain in full, with the rest retrieved from reference TRBV7-3 and TRBJ2-1, is GAGVSQTPSNKVTEKGKYVELRCDPISGHTALYWYRQSLGQGPEFLIYFQGTGAADDSGLPNDRFFAVRPEGSVSTLKIQRTERGDSAVYLCASSAGLAGGPGNEQFFGPGTRLTVL.

V gene TRBV5-1 combines with J gene TRBJ2-5, with 8 nucleotides matching TRBD1. CDR1 and CDR2 from the germline V gene are SGHRS and YFSETQ. This CDR3 comprises 16 residues. V lost 5 bases to trimming and J lost 2 bases; unmatched junction nucleotides: 11. CDR3: CASRPDRGEGQETQYF. In DNA, the CDR3 is TGCGCCAGCAGACCCGACAGGGGAGAGGGACAAGAGACCCAGTACTTC.

This rearrangement joins TRBV9 to TRBJ2-1; 9 bases are shared with TRBD1. The CDR3 consists of 19 residues. Germline V lookup: CDR1 SGDLS, CDR2 YYNGEE. J was trimmed by 6 bases and V by 1 base; bases with no gene match: 17. The CDR3 sequence: CASSVSGTGNARPLNEQFF. CDR3 in DNA: TGTGCCAGCAGCGTATCTGGGACAGGGAACGCCCGACCTCTCAATGAGCAGTTCTTC. The complete variable domain, with remaining parts taken from reference TRBV9 and TRBJ2-1, reads DSGVTQTPKHLITATGQRVTLRCSPRSGDLSVYWYQQSLDQGLQFLIQYYNGEERAKGNILERFSAQQFPDLHSELNLSSLELGDSALYFCASSVSGTGNARPLNEQFFGPGTRLTVL.

V gene TRBV7-3 combines with J gene TRBJ2-1, with TRBD2 matching 13 bases. Germline V lookup: CDR1 SGHTA, CDR2 FQGTGA. The CDR3 totals 16 residues. Trimming at V came to 5 bases and at J to 7 bases, leaving 8 bases not matched to a gene. The CDR3: CASSPRLAGGINEQFF. The CDR3 nucleotides are TGTGCCAGCAGCCCTCGACTAGCGGGAGGCATAAATGAGCAGTTCTTC.

This chain connects TRBV9 to TRBJ2-5; D is possibly TRBD2 (5 bases). This CDR3 comprises 13 residues. The V gene lost 4 bases and the J gene lost 4 bases, with 11 bases spanning the gap. Per germline, CDR1 SGDLS and CDR2 YYNGEE. The CDR3 DNA follows: TGTGCCAGCAGCACTAGTCTGTCAGAGACCCAGTACTTC. This gives the protein CASSTSLSETQYF. The full variable domain, with the rest looked up from reference TRBV9 and TRBJ2-5, is DSGVTQTPKHLITATGQRVTLRCSPRSGDLSVYWYQQSLDQGLQFLIQYYNGEERAKGNILERFSAQQFPDLHSELNLSSLELGDSALYFCASSTSLSETQYFGPGTRLLVL.

This rearrangement joins TRBV5-6 to TRBJ2-7; D is possibly TRBD1 or TRBD2 (5 bases each). Looked up from germline, CDR1 is SGHDT and CDR2 is YYEEEE. The V and J ends lost 4 bases and 3 bases respectively, with 20 bases between them. The CDR3 spans 16 residues. CDR3 residues: CASSPSRDRVVYEQYF. In DNA, the CDR3 is TGTGCCAGCAGCCCCTCCCGGGACCGGGTCGTCTACGAGCAGTACTTC.

The V and J genes are TRBV11-3 and TRBJ2-1, with D perhaps matching TRBD2 (6 bases). Germline-derived CDR1 and CDR2 are SGHNT and YENEEA. Trimming removed 5 bases from V and 5 bases from J, with 13 bases in between. This CDR3 region has 14 residues. CDR3 DNA sequence: TGTGCCAGCAGCCGAGGGACTCCTGACAATGAGCAGTTCTTC. Its translation: CASSRGTPDNEQFF.

The chain links TRBV5-1 to TRBJ2-3; 12 bases agree with TRBD2. With V trimmed by 1 base and J by 1 base, 19 bases remained unmatched. This CDR3 has 22 amino acids. CDR1 is SGHRS, CDR2 YFSETQ, per germline. The CDR3, as DNA: TGCGCCAGCAGCTTGCTCCCCAGGTCTAGCGGGAGGGCGCTTGGGGGCACAGATACGCAGTATTTT. It specifies CASSLLPRSSGRALGGTDTQYF.